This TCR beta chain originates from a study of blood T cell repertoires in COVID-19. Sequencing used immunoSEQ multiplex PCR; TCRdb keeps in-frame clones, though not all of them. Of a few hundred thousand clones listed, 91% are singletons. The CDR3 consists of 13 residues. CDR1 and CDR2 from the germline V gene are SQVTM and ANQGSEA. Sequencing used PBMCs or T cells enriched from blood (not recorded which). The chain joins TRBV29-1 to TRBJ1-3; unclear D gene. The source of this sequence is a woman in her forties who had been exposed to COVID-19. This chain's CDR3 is CSHTGDSGNTIYF. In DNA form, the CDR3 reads TGCAGTCACACCGGGGACTCTGGAAACACCATATATTTT.